This T cell receptor beta chain was identified in a study of early T cells in non-severe SARS-CoV-2 infection. Study background: Bulk RNA from unsorted whole blood was sequenced; chains were unpaired. Points from the study as a whole: VDJdb matching skewed toward anti-spike CD8 responses, missing private and CD4 specificities.

Unique molecular identifiers (one per individual cDNA molecule) were attached. TCRdb reanalysed the 5' RACE reads using MiXCR and keeps one entry per CDR3 protein. The sample holds about 50,000 distinct CDR3 sequences, roughly 9.3% seen once. With 6 bases removed from V and 7 bases from J, the gap between germline ends came to 19 bases. CDR1 and CDR2 (germline): LGHDT, YNNKEL (reference sequence). This CDR3 has 15 residues. This clonotype turned up a few times. The antigen remains undetermined. The V and J genes are TRBV3-1 and TRBJ2-1, with D possibly matching TRBD1 (6 bases). Source material: whole blood. The source of this sequence is an adult who was a healthcare worker with PCR-confirmed SARS-CoV-2 infection or an uninfected control (not recorded which). CDR3 bases: TGTGCCAGCAGGTCTCAGGGGAAAGTTTTTAATGAGCAGTTCTTC. Its protein is CASRSQGKVFNEQFF.